This entry describes one TCR beta chain. The data are from a study of OX40 agonist ivuxolimab in advanced cancers. The CDR3 runs 16 residues. Per the germline V gene, CDR1 is MDHEN and CDR2 is SYDVKM. J was trimmed by 3 bases and V by 4 bases; bases with no gene match: 9. Systemic immunosuppression or a history of autoimmune disease excluded patients. Generated by immunoSEQ multiplex PCR, the TCRdb table keeps only in-frame clones and is missing some. The table includes approximately 70,000 clones, more than 75% detected once. Sequencing was performed on CD4+ or CD8+ T cells sorted from blood, taken in a trial of the OX40 agonist ivuxolimab. This sequence originates from an adult with an advanced solid tumor such as melanoma, head and neck, liver or kidney cancer. The chain uses TRBV28 and TRBJ1-3; 7 bases are a match to TRBD1. The CDR3 sequence is CASSYWGDRVGNTIYF. The CDR3 region has the DNA TGTGCCAGCAGTTATTGGGGTGACAGGGTTGGAAACACCATATATTTT. Full variable domain (rest looked up from reference TRBV28 and TRBJ1-3): DVKVTQSSRYLVKRTGEKVFLECVQDMDHENMFWYRQDPGLGLRLIYFSYDVKMKEKGDIPEGYSVSREKKERFSLILESASTNQTSMYLCASSYWGDRVGNTIYFGEGSWLTVV.